Listed below are T cell receptor beta chains from one sample, sequenced in a study of immune reconstitution after stem cell transplant in scleroderma. From the RT-PCR reads, TCRdb called clonotypes with MiXCR, one entry per CDR3 protein. The data hold roughly 2,100 distinct CDR3 sequences, with roughly 8.6% observed a single time. This material was collected before or after autologous hematopoietic stem cell transplantation (not recorded which). These receptor sequences come from a male donor with systemic sclerosis. The CDR3 runs from the conserved cysteine through the conserved F or W. A D gene is named only where the DNA matches it firmly. Only some rows state a clone size, as once, few, many or a class for expanded clones.

CASSPGQGGNEQFF	TGTGCCAGCAGCCCCGGACAGGGAGGCAATGAGCAGTTCTTC	TRBV13	TRBD1	TRBJ2-1	medium-sized
CASSEVGRFGGTQYF	TGTGCCAGCAGTGAAGTGGGGCGATTCGGTGGGACCCAGTACTTC	TRBV6-1	-	TRBJ2-5	-
CASSVGTSAEQEQYF	TGTGCCAGCAGCGTCGGGACTAGCGCCGAACAAGAGCAGTACTTC	TRBV9	TRBD2	TRBJ2-7	-
CACTEGGNQPQHF	TGTGCCTGTACCGAGGGGGGCAATCAGCCCCAGCATTTT	TRBV19	-	TRBJ1-5	-
CSARDLDRQETQYF	TGCAGTGCTAGAGATCTTGACAGGCAAGAGACCCAGTACTTC	TRBV20-1	-	TRBJ2-5	-
CASSLSGQGYNQPQHF	TGTGCCAGCAGTTTATCTGGTCAGGGTTACAATCAGCCCCAGCATTTT	TRBV27	-	TRBJ1-5	medium-sized
CSVAITTEAFF	TGCAGCGTTGCAATTACGACTGAAGCTTTCTTT	TRBV29-1	-	TRBJ1-1	medium-sized
CSASPGGAQPQHF	TGCAGTGCTTCCCCAGGGGGCGCTCAGCCCCAGCATTTT	TRBV20-1	TRBD1	TRBJ1-5	large
CSASLASGGRTDTQYF	TGCAGTGCTAGTTTGGCTAGCGGGGGTCGCACAGATACGCAGTATTTT	TRBV20-1	TRBD2	TRBJ2-3	many
CSAANGGGTYEQYF	TGCAGTGCGGCTAATGGGGGAGGGACCTACGAGCAGTACTTC	TRBV20-1	TRBD2	TRBJ2-7	large
CASSEPSLSAPHEQYF	TGCGCCAGCAGTGAGCCATCTTTGTCGGCGCCCCACGAGCAGTACTTC	TRBV10-2	-	TRBJ2-7	medium-sized
CASSFRYDNEQFF	TGTGCCAGCAGCTTCCGATACGACAATGAGCAGTTCTTC	TRBV7-2	-	TRBJ2-1	medium-sized
CASSPFGGFTDTQYF	TGTGCCAGCAGCCCTTTTGGGGGGTTCACAGATACGCAGTATTTT	TRBV28	-	TRBJ2-3	medium-sized
CSVEDGQQYF	TGCAGCGTTGAAGATGGACAGCAGTACTTC	TRBV29-1	-	TRBJ2-7	medium-sized
CASSQDFRTNYYEQYF	TGCGCCAGCAGCCAAGATTTTCGGACGAATTACTACGAGCAGTACTTC	TRBV4-3	-	TRBJ2-7	medium-sized
CASSPRVDTGELFF	TGTGCCAGCAGCCCCAGAGTGGACACCGGGGAGCTGTTTTTT	TRBV27	-	TRBJ2-2	medium-sized
CASSYDAPTLDGYTF	TGTGCCAGCAGTTACGACGCACCCACCCTAGATGGCTACACCTTC	TRBV6-6	-	TRBJ1-2	medium-sized
CSASTRGGMGSYEQYF	TGCAGTGCTTCCACCCGGGGAGGGATGGGAAGCTACGAGCAGTACTTC	TRBV20-1	TRBD2	TRBJ2-7	-
CSARLGHRLNTEAFF	TGCAGTGCTAGGCTGGGACACAGACTGAACACTGAAGCTTTCTTT	TRBV20-1	-	TRBJ1-1	medium-sized
CASSGRGVNTEAFF	TGTGCCAGCAGCGGGAGAGGGGTGAACACTGAAGCTTTCTTT	TRBV28	-	TRBJ1-1	large
CASRGTGGINQPQHF	TGTGCCAGCAGGGGGACCGGGGGAATCAATCAGCCCCAGCATTTT	TRBV6-2/TRBV6-3	-	TRBJ1-5	medium-sized
CASSWWTSGGPGDTQYF	TGCGCCAGCAGCTGGTGGACTAGCGGGGGTCCGGGAGATACGCAGTATTTT	TRBV5-1	TRBD2	TRBJ2-3	medium-sized
CASSAGSGAGTEAFF	TGTGCCAGCAGCGCGGGGTCGGGGGCTGGGACTGAAGCTTTCTTT	TRBV28	-	TRBJ1-1	medium-sized
CASSSGLESYEQYF	TGTGCCAGCAGCTCTGGACTAGAATCCTACGAGCAGTACTTC	TRBV2	TRBD2	TRBJ2-7	medium-sized
CSARGYQREGPTDTQYF	TGCAGTGCTAGGGGTTATCAGCGGGAGGGCCCCACAGATACGCAGTATTTT	TRBV20-1	TRBD2	TRBJ2-3	few
CASSQNTGTEQYF	TGTGCCAGCAGCCAGAACACAGGGACCGAGCAGTACTTC	TRBV14	-	TRBJ2-7	medium-sized
CASSLVTSGGRTAEAFF	TGTGCCAGCAGCTTAGTAACGTCAGGCGGTAGGACGGCTGAAGCTTTCTTT	TRBV7-9	-	TRBJ1-1	large
CASSLERTRQFF	TGTGCCAGCAGCTTAGAGCGGACTAGGCAGTTCTTC	TRBV7-2	TRBD2	TRBJ2-1	few
CASRSSSSYEQYF	TGTGCCAGCAGATCATCGAGCTCCTACGAGCAGTACTTC	TRBV12-3/TRBV12-4	-	TRBJ2-7	many
CASSPTTGGFYYGYTF	TGTGCCAGCAGCCCAACGACAGGGGGATTCTACTATGGCTACACCTTC	TRBV7-7	TRBD1	TRBJ1-2	few
CASSIEWAGQGSEAFF	TGTGCCAGTAGTATCGAGTGGGCCGGACAGGGGTCTGAAGCTTTCTTT	TRBV19	TRBD1	TRBJ1-1	-
CASTPLEGRETQYF	TGTGCCAGCACCCCCTTAGAGGGAAGAGAGACCCAGTACTTC	TRBV28	-	TRBJ2-5	medium-sized
CASSLGQGTNQPQHF	TGCGCCAGCAGCTTGGGGCAGGGTACGAATCAGCCCCAGCATTTT	TRBV5-1	-	TRBJ1-5	medium-sized
CASSLPEQTPTMKQFF	TGTGCCAGCAGCTTACCGGAACAAACACCTACAATGAAGCAGTTCTTC	TRBV7-9	-	TRBJ2-1	-
CASSLSGTGNEQYF	TGTGCCAGCAGCCTCTCCGGGACAGGGAACGAGCAGTACTTC	TRBV6-2/TRBV6-3	TRBD1	TRBJ2-7	large
CASSLSGGGRPDTQYF	TGCGCCAGCAGCTTGTCAGGGGGAGGTAGGCCAGATACGCAGTATTTT	TRBV5-1	-	TRBJ2-3	medium-sized
CASSPRLAILSGNTIYF	TGTGCCAGCTCACCAAGATTGGCGATCCTCTCTGGAAACACCATATATTTT	TRBV18	-	TRBJ1-3	medium-sized
CASSPFMGLSNTEAFF	TGTGCCAGCAGCCCATTTATGGGGCTATCGAACACTGAAGCTTTCTTT	TRBV3-1	-	TRBJ1-1	medium-sized
CAISVAGLTGELFF	TGTGCCATCAGTGTGGCTGGGTTAACCGGGGAGCTGTTTTTT	TRBV10-3	-	TRBJ2-2	-
CASSLTGTGEYNEQFF	TGTGCCAGCAGTCTAACGGGGACAGGGGAATACAATGAGCAGTTCTTC	TRBV27	TRBD1	TRBJ2-1	hyperexpanded
CASSEPGTGSLQLFF	TGCGCCAGCAGCGAACCCGGGACAGGGAGTTTGCAATTGTTCTTC	TRBV5-1	TRBD1	TRBJ2-1	-
CASRRGGNTGELFF	TGTGCCTCCCGAAGGGGGGGGAACACCGGGGAGCTGTTTTTT	TRBV28	-	TRBJ2-2	medium-sized
CASSFVGDQSGELFF	TGCGCCAGCAGCTTCGTGGGAGACCAGTCCGGGGAGCTGTTTTTT	TRBV5-1	-	TRBJ2-2	medium-sized
CSDQGGEETQYF	TGCAGCGACCAGGGGGGCGAAGAGACCCAGTACTTC	TRBV29-1	-	TRBJ2-5	medium-sized
CASSSLDRVGTEAFF	TGTGCCAGCAGCTCCCTGGACAGGGTTGGCACTGAAGCTTTCTTT	TRBV5-6	TRBD1	TRBJ1-1	medium-sized
CASSVPDGGGALHF	TGTGCCAGCAGCGTACCGGACGGGGGGGGAGCCCTCCACTTT	TRBV9	-	TRBJ1-6	medium-sized
CASSYDVLAGGLYEQYF	TGTGCCAGCAGTTACGATGTACTAGCGGGAGGGCTCTACGAGCAGTACTTC	TRBV6-6	TRBD2	TRBJ2-7	large
CASGLAGIGLGWSTDTQYF	TGTGCCAGTGGCCTAGCGGGAATTGGCTTGGGTTGGTCCACAGATACGCAGTATTTT	TRBV11-2	TRBD2	TRBJ2-3	few
CSAEGLAGGPGYEQFF	TGCAGTGCCGAGGGACTAGCGGGAGGGCCGGGATATGAGCAGTTCTTC	TRBV20-1	TRBD2	TRBJ2-1	medium-sized
CASSPGADTQYF	TGTGCCAGCAGTCCCGGGGCAGATACGCAGTATTTT	TRBV27	-	TRBJ2-3	medium-sized
CASSPGWDAFEQYF	TGTGCCAGCAGCCCTGGGTGGGACGCGTTCGAGCAGTACTTC	TRBV7-9	-	TRBJ2-7	-
CASSSGGARYEQYF	TGCGCCAGCAGCTCCGGGGGCGCTCGGTACGAGCAGTACTTC	TRBV5-1	-	TRBJ2-7	medium-sized
CATSRDRGGWVVAFF	TGTGCCACCAGCAGAGATCGAGGGGGGTGGGTTGTAGCTTTCTTT	TRBV15	-	TRBJ1-1	-
CASSSQTGNSGANVLTF	TGCGCCAGCAGCTCCCAGACTGGCAACTCTGGGGCCAACGTCCTGACTTTC	TRBV5-1	-	TRBJ2-6	few
CASSLTRYNEQFF	TGTGCCAGCAGCTTAACCAGATACAATGAGCAGTTCTTC	TRBV7-7	-	TRBJ2-1	large
CASRRRQAGINNQPQHF	TGTGCCAGCAGAAGGAGACAGGCCGGCATAAACAATCAGCCCCAGCATTTT	TRBV2	-	TRBJ1-5	many
CSAGKPGGEVAEAFF	TGCAGTGCTGGCAAACCAGGGGGCGAGGTTGCTGAAGCTTTCTTT	TRBV20-1	TRBD1	TRBJ1-1	medium-sized
CASSPYRLGGSSYEQYF	TGTGCCAGCAGCCCGTACCGCCTGGGCGGGAGCTCCTACGAGCAGTACTTC	TRBV7-2	TRBD2	TRBJ2-7	medium-sized